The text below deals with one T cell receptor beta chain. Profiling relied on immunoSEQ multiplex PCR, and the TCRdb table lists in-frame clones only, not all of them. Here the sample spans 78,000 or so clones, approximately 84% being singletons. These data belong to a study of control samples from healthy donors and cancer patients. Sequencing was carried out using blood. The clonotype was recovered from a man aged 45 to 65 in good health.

The CDR3 loop is CASRRSGVTDTQYF. The CDR3 DNA reads TGTGCCAGCAGGCGATCGGGGGTCACAGATACGCAGTATTTT. V and J are TRBV27 and TRBJ2-3; perhaps TRBD2 as D (6 bases). Trimming stripped 6 bases from V and 2 bases from J, with 12 bases between. The CDR3 loop spans 14 amino acids. Looked up from germline, CDR1 is MNHEY and CDR2 is SMNVEV (reference sequence).